The 4 T cell receptor beta chains in this list originate from one sample, sequenced in a study of T cells in Graves' hyperthyroidism and ophthalmopathy. Amplification targeted TCR beta CDR3 regions from RNA transcripts. When the TCR CDR3 underwent first-round RT-PCR, the HTBI primer set was used. TCRdb processed the multiplex PCR reads anew with MiXCR; each CDR3 protein has one entry. The sample consists of about 360,000 distinct CDR3 sequences, roughly 12% of them appearing once. Source material: blood. These receptors were obtained from a man aged 25-45 years with Graves' hyperthyroidism that later progressed to Graves' ophthalmopathy.

This clonotype was recorded many times. The chain combines TRBV12-3 or TRBV12-4 with TRBJ1-3; 10 nucleotides agree with TRBD1. The length of the CDR3 is 16 residues. Trimming at V came to 4 bases and at J to 8 bases, leaving 11 bases not matched to a gene. The CDR3 is CASSSPHGTGVDTIYF. In DNA, the CDR3 is TGTGCCAGCAGTTCTCCTCACGGGACAGGGGTTGACACCATATATTTT.

This clonotype has a handful of counts. The rearrangement uses TRBV11-3 and TRBJ1-6; weak D call: TRBD1 (6 bases). Trimming shortened V by 7 bases and J by 0 bases, and 16 bases separated the two germline ends. The germline CDR1 and CDR2 sequences are SGHNT and YENEEA. The CDR3 spans 17 residues. The CDR3 region is CASTPGQGFSYNSPLHF. CDR3 coding DNA: TGTGCCAGCACTCCGGGACAAGGATTCTCCTATAATTCACCCCTCCACTTT.

This clonotype was counted many times. The chain carries TRBV29-1 and TRBJ1-2, with a tentative D call TRBD1 (5 bases). Germline CDR1 and CDR2: SQVTM and ANQGSEA. This CDR3 is built from 12 residues. Trimming shortened V by 6 bases and J by 6 bases, and 14 bases separated the two germline ends. CDR3 nucleotide sequence: TGCAGCGTATACCAGGGTTCGGATGGCTACACCTTC. Translating it yields CSVYQGSDGYTF.

V gene TRBV3-1 combines with J gene TRBJ1-2, with D possibly matching TRBD1 (5 bases). The germline V gene encodes CDR1 LGHDT and CDR2 YNNKEL (reference sequence). CDR3 size: 19 residues. Trimming removed 0 bases at V and 5 bases at J, with 25 bases between. Here the CDR3 DNA reads TGTGCCAGCAGCCAAGATCATAGGCCCCATGGGGGAGGAAGGTATGGCTACACCTTC. This sequence encodes CASSQDHRPHGGGRYGYTF.